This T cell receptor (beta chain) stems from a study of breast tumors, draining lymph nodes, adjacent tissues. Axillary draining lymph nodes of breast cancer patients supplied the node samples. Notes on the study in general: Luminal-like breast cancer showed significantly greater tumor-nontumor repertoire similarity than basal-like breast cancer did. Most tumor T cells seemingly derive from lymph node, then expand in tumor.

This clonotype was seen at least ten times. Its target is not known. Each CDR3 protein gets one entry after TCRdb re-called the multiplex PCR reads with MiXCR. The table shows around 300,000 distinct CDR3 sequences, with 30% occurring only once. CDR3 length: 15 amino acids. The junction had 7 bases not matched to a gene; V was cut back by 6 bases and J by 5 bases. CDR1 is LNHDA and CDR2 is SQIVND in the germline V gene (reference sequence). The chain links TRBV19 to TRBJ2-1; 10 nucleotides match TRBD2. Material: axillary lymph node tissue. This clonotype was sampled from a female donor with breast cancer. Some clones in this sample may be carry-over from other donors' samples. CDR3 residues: CASRIVAGGNNEQFF. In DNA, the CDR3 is TGTGCCAGTAGGATTGTAGCGGGAGGTAACAATGAGCAGTTCTTC.